This T cell receptor beta chain derives from a study of control samples from healthy donors and cancer patients. Assay: immunoSEQ multiplex PCR; the TCRdb copy retains only in-frame clones and omits some. The sample holds 100,000 to 150,000 clones, over 75% seen once. CDR3 length: 15 residues. The chain carries TRBV1 and TRBJ2-1; the D call in the table, TRBD2, was not verified against the DNA. TRBV1 represents a pseudogene. This TCR came from a man aged 18 to 35 in good health. The specimen was blood. CDR3 in DNA: TGCACCAGCAGCAGCCGGGCTAGCGGATACAATGAGCAGTTCTTC. It is translated as CTSSSRASGYNEQFF.